This TCR beta chain stems from a study of shared clonotypes between healthy human individuals. The data were produced by immunoSEQ multiplex PCR, yet TCRdb's version contains in-frame clones alone and is incomplete. The profile shows 330,000 or so clones, about 73% of them singletons. The origin of this receptor is a man aged 25 to 40 in good health. Sequencing was carried out using memory CD4+ T cells sorted from blood. The subset is: CD45RA-negative fraction.

CDR3 bases: TGTGCCAGCTCACCCGGGACTCGTTCCTACGAGCAGTACTTC. Translation: CASSPGTRSYEQYF. The chain recombines TRBV18 with TRBJ2-7; a possible D gene is TRBD2 (6 bases). This CDR3 region has 14 residues. Per the germline V gene, CDR1 is KGHSH and CDR2 is LQKENI. Trimming removed 3 bases at V and 1 base at J, with 10 bases between.